Following are 17 T cell receptor beta chains from one sample sequenced in a study of CD8 T cells in ankylosing spondylitis. Overall study results and limits: Typical of ankylosing spondylitis blood, it appeared, was a TCR beta motif of under 10 highly homologous variants.

No antigens are known for them. TCRdb re-derived calls from the 5' RACE reads in MiXCR, one entry per CDR3 protein. The data show over 450,000 distinct CDR3 sequences, about 13% seen once. Material for sequencing was blood, either unsorted or a sorted T cell fraction (not recorded which). The source of these receptors is a male donor with ankylosing spondylitis.

V usage is TRBV20-1 and J usage is TRBJ1-4; D is unclear. Germline V gene sequence: CDR1 DFQATT, CDR2 SNEGSKA (reference sequence). CDR3 size: 15 residues. Trimming left V 3 bases short and J 0 bases short, with 11 bases between. Here the CDR3 reads CSASSFGSTNEKLFF. Written as DNA, the CDR3 is TGCAGTGCTAGTTCCTTCGGGTCAACTAATGAAAAACTGTTTTTT.

This clonotype showed up just a few times. The genes are TRBV30 and TRBJ2-1; D is unclear. Germline V gene data show CDR1 as GTSNPN and CDR2 as SVGIG (reference sequence). The CDR3 covers 11 residues. Trimming stripped 4 bases from V and 7 bases from J, with 8 bases between. The CDR3 sequence is CAWKMGNEQFF. In DNA, the CDR3 is TGTGCCTGGAAAATGGGGAATGAGCAGTTCTTC.

This clonotype was counted between two and nine times. The CDR3 is CASSFAGGGVSYNEQFF. Written as DNA, the CDR3 is TGCGCCAGCAGCTTCGCTGGGGGCGGGGTCTCCTACAATGAGCAGTTCTTC. This rearrangement joins TRBV5-1 to TRBJ2-1, with D perhaps being TRBD1 or TRBD2 (6 bases each). From germline, CDR1 is SGHRS and CDR2 YFSETQ. The CDR3 has 17 residues. V gave up 2 bases and J gave up 0 bases, with 15 bases separating them.

V and J are TRBV20-1 and TRBJ2-7, with D perhaps matching TRBD2 (6 bases). With 0 bases removed from V and 6 bases from J, the gap between germline ends came to 18 bases. The germline V gene encodes CDR1 DFQATT and CDR2 SNEGSKA (reference sequence). CDR3 length: 15 residues. The CDR3 bases are TGCAGTGCTAGAGATTCCGGACTACCTAACCCCGAGCAGTACTTC. Translation gives CSARDSGLPNPEQYF.

This clonotype turned up a few times. The chain employs TRBV28 and TRBJ2-3; D remains ambiguous. The CDR3 length is 15 residues. Trimming took off 3 bases at V and 2 bases at J, with 12 bases between the two ends. CDR1 is MDHEN, CDR2 SYDVKM, per germline. The CDR3 loop is CASSLARWDTDTQYF. DNA for the CDR3: TGTGCCAGCAGTTTGGCTCGTTGGGACACAGATACGCAGTATTTT.

The chain carries TRBV27 and TRBJ2-1; 8 positions agree with TRBD2. Per the germline V gene, CDR1 is MNHEY and CDR2 is SMNVEV (reference sequence). The V and J ends lost 4 bases and 10 bases, in that order; junction bases with no gene match: 12. This CDR3 has 15 amino acids. CDR3 loop: CASSSVAGRFREQFF. CDR3 DNA sequence: TGTGCCAGCAGTTCCGTAGCGGGAAGGTTCAGAGAGCAGTTCTTC.

V gene TRBV3-1 combines with J gene TRBJ1-2; a possible D gene is TRBD1 (6 bases). The V and J ends lost 7 bases and 6 bases respectively, with 18 bases between them. Germline loops: CDR1 LGHDT, CDR2 YNNKEL (reference sequence). This CDR3 comprises 14 residues. The CDR3 reads CASMQSRGSNGYTF. CDR3 DNA: TGTGCCAGCATGCAATCGAGGGGGAGTAATGGCTACACCTTC.

This sequence joins TRBV20-1 and TRBJ1-1; no definite D call. The CDR3 is 14 amino acids. Between the trimmed V and J ends, which lost 6 bases and 1 base, there was a span of 15 bases. CDR1 DFQATT and CDR2 SNEGSKA come from the germline V gene (reference sequence). In DNA, the CDR3 is TGCAGTGCCCGGCCCTATGACGGGAACACTGAAGCTTTCTTT. This encodes CSARPYDGNTEAFF.

J is TRBJ2-5 and V is TRBV24-1; 7 bases fit TRBD1. This CDR3 is built from 15 residues. V shed 6 bases and J 5 bases; nucleotides not matched to a gene: 11. Germline V gene sequence: CDR1 KGHDR, CDR2 SFDVKD. The CDR3: CATSRHRGDGETQYF. Written as DNA, the CDR3 is TGTGCCACCAGTCGGCACAGGGGTGACGGTGAGACCCAGTACTTC.

This clonotype appeared many times. Compared with germline, one end of the junction differs, possibly owing to a read error. The chain combines TRBV14 with TRBJ1-4; D call uncertain. The CDR3 is made up of 12 amino acids. Germline V gives CDR1 SGHDN, CDR2 FVKESK. For the CDR3, the DNA is TGTGCCAGCAGTCAAGTCAATGAAAAACTGTTTTTT. Translating gives CASSQVNEKLFF.

The chain carries TRBV11-2 and TRBJ2-1; tentative D call: TRBD1 (6 bases). The CDR3 spans 13 residues. V shed 3 bases and J shed 8 bases, with 11 bases lying between them. Per germline, CDR1 SGHAT and CDR2 FQNNGV. For the CDR3, the DNA is TGTGCCAGCAGCTTTACACAGGGCCATGAGCAGTTCTTC. It encodes CASSFTQGHEQFF.

This clonotype was seen a few times. The V and J genes are TRBV24-1 and TRBJ2-1, with 13 bases matching TRBD2. From germline, CDR1 is KGHDR and CDR2 SFDVKD. V lost 4 bases to trimming and J lost 5 bases; unmatched junction nucleotides: 7. This CDR3 spans 17 amino acids. CDR3 sequence (DNA): TGTGCCACCAGTGAACGACCTGGACTAGCGGGGGACAATGAGCAGTTCTTC. Protein sequence: CATSERPGLAGDNEQFF.

This clonotype was counted at least ten times. The J gene is TRBJ2-7, the V gene TRBV5-6; D not certain. The ends were cut back, 0 bases at V and 0 bases at J, with 7 bases in the middle. The germline CDR1 and CDR2 sequences are SGHDT and YYEEEE. The CDR3 runs 14 residues. CDR3 region: CASSLDRSSYEQYV. DNA for the CDR3: TGTGCCAGCAGCTTGGATAGGTCCTCCTACGAGCAGTACGTC.

The table lists this clonotype with many counts. The CDR3 coding sequence is TGTGCCAGCAGCTTAGGAGTGGTGGGGGACGGAAACTATGGCTACACCTTC. Translating gives CASSLGVVGDGNYGYTF. V is TRBV7-8 and J is TRBJ1-2; weak D call: TRBD1 (5 bases). The CDR3 spans 17 residues. Germline CDR1 reads SGHVS; CDR2 reads FQNEAQ. Trimming took 1 base from V and 2 from J, leaving 17 bases between them.

The table lists this clonotype with a few counts. The chain recombines TRBV20-1 with TRBJ1-2; TRBD1 might be the D (5 bases). The germline V and J ends were trimmed by 3 bases and 2 bases, with 13 bases remaining between them. Germline CDR1 reads DFQATT; CDR2 reads SNEGSKA (reference sequence). This CDR3 is built from 14 residues. CDR3 protein: CSASLGGGNYGYTF. CDR3 DNA: TGCAGTGCTAGCCTCGGGGGAGGCAACTATGGCTACACCTTC.

This clonotype was seen a handful of times. V gene TRBV11-2 combines with J gene TRBJ1-3, with D unclear. From germline, CDR1 is SGHAT and CDR2 FQNNGV. The CDR3 length is 14 residues. With 3 bases removed from V and 0 bases from J, the gap between germline ends came to 6 bases. The DNA of the CDR3 is TGTGCCAGCAGCTTGAATCTCTCTGGAAACACCATATATTTT. Amino acid sequence: CASSLNLSGNTIYF.

This clonotype was detected ten times or more. This chain links TRBV11-2 with TRBJ1-1; D is uncertain. CDR1 SGHAT and CDR2 FQNNGV come from the germline V gene. The V end was cut by 5 bases, the J end by 0 bases, with 10 bases between. The CDR3 runs to 14 residues. The CDR3 is CASSPREVNTEAFF. Written as DNA, the CDR3 is TGTGCCAGCAGCCCCCGGGAGGTGAACACTGAAGCTTTCTTT.